The next 13 T cell receptor beta chains were all read from a single sample in a study of T-cell memory formation after mild COVID-19. TCRdb ran MiXCR on the 5' RACE reads and lists one entry per CDR3 protein. The sample yields around 430,000 distinct CDR3 sequences, around a sixth seen once. Sequencing was carried out using PBMCs or a T cell subset sorted from them (not recorded which). The receptors derive from a man in his late teens or twenties who had mild COVID-19 (a few samples of this study predate the infection). Cell type and time point are not known.

A few counts support this clonotype. This chain joins TRBV20-1 and TRBJ2-2; weak D call: TRBD2 (6 bases). This CDR3 has 16 residues. Germline loops: CDR1 DFQATT, CDR2 SNEGSKA (reference sequence). V was shortened by 0 bases and J by 0 bases, with 11 bases between the two germline ends. CDR3 residues: CSAREGGLTNTGELFF. In DNA, the CDR3 is TGCAGTGCTAGAGAGGGCGGACTAACGAACACCGGGGAGCTGTTTTTT.

This clonotype has a handful of counts. The rearrangement joins TRBV4-2 to TRBJ2-1; a weak D match, TRBD2 (5 bases). CDR3 length: 15 residues. V was shortened by 4 bases and J by 6 bases, with 16 bases between the two germline ends. The V gene's germline CDR1 is LGHNA and CDR2 YNFKEQ. This CDR3 reads CASSLSGLRANEQFF. CDR3 nucleotides: TGTGCCAGCAGCCTCTCCGGACTTCGGGCCAATGAGCAGTTCTTC.

As for this clonotype: One junction end does not reproduce the germline sequence, and a read error may be involved. The chain uses TRBV29-1 and TRBJ2-5, with a tentative D call TRBD2 (5 bases). The germline V gene has CDR1 SQVTM and CDR2 ANQGSEA. CDR3 size: 13 residues. Here the CDR3 DNA reads TGCAGCGCTGAGGGTGGGGTCCAAGAGACCAAGTACTTC. It is translated as CSAEGGVQETKYF.

This clonotype came up once. The junction differs from germline at one of its ends, possibly a read error. V is TRBV12-3 or TRBV12-4 and J is TRBJ1-2; 8 nucleotides match TRBD1. This CDR3 region has 14 residues. The CDR3 nucleotides are TGTTCCAGCAGTCCCGGACAGGGTAACTATGGCTACACCTTC. Protein product: CSSSPGQGNYGYTF.

This clonotype came up a few times. The chain links TRBV2 to TRBJ2-1; D is unclear. V dropped 7 bases and J dropped 3 bases, with 13 bases sitting between them. The CDR3 length is 14 residues. Looked up from germline, CDR1 is SNHLY and CDR2 is FYNNEI. CDR3 amino acids: CASTVEAFYNEQFF. The CDR3 region has the DNA TGTGCCAGCACAGTCGAAGCGTTCTACAATGAGCAGTTCTTC.

The table lists this clonotype with a few counts. V is TRBV7-2 and J is TRBJ2-5; possibly TRBD1 for D (5 bases). This CDR3 is built from 14 residues. The germline gives CDR1 SGHTA, CDR2 FQGNSA. Trimming left V 4 bases short and J 4 bases short, with 13 bases between. The CDR3 here is CASSSLGLVETQYF. CDR3 bases: TGTGCCAGCAGCTCCCTGGGGCTTGTAGAGACCCAGTACTTC.

This clonotype has ten or more counts. The chain joins TRBV12-3 or TRBV12-4 to TRBJ2-2; D might be TRBD1 (5 bases). Trimming took off 6 bases at V and 8 bases at J, with 10 bases between the two ends. The CDR3 has 12 residues. The CDR3 reads CASSPRVGELFF. The DNA of the CDR3 is TGTGCCAGCAGCCCCAGGGTTGGGGAGCTGTTTTTT.

At least ten counts were recorded for this clonotype. The V and J genes are TRBV7-2 and TRBJ2-1; 13 bases line up with TRBD2. Losses at the gene ends were 4 bases for V and 5 bases for J; bases not matched to a gene: 2. In germline, CDR1 is SGHTA, CDR2 FQGNSA. There are 15 residues in the CDR3. This CDR3 reads CASSWGLAGNNEQFF. CDR3 DNA sequence: TGTGCCAGCAGCTGGGGACTAGCGGGGAACAATGAGCAGTTCTTC.

This clonotype turned up a few times. This rearrangement joins TRBV14 to TRBJ1-1, with a tentative D call TRBD1 (6 bases). CDR1 is SGHDN, CDR2 FVKESK, per germline. The CDR3 is 15 amino acids. V was pared by 4 bases and J by 7 bases, with 19 bases between. CDR3 in amino acids: CASSRRHTGRGEAFF. DNA of the CDR3: TGTGCCAGCAGCCGGAGGCACACAGGGAGAGGTGAAGCTTTCTTT.

This clonotype was found many times. This chain uses TRBV5-1 with TRBJ1-5; tentatively, D is TRBD1 (5 bases). The V gene's germline CDR1 is SGHRS and CDR2 YFSETQ. The CDR3 consists of 14 residues. V was shortened by 4 bases and J by 4 bases, with 12 bases between the two germline ends. The CDR3 loop reads CASSRDGFNQPQHF. CDR3 DNA: TGCGCCAGCAGCAGGGACGGATTTAATCAGCCCCAGCATTTT.

This clonotype was picked up a small number of times. This rearrangement joins TRBV20-1 to TRBJ2-3; TRBD2 agrees at 12 bases. CDR1 and CDR2 (germline): DFQATT, SNEGSKA (reference sequence). V trimming: 8 bases; J trimming: 3 bases; junction bases outside the gene matches: 6. CDR3 length: 14 amino acids. CDR3 DNA: TGCAGTCTCGGACTAGCGGGGAATACAGATACGCAGTATTTT. This translates into CSLGLAGNTDTQYF.

The V and J genes are TRBV28 and TRBJ2-1, with TRBD1 matching over 8 bases. The CDR3 is 15 amino acids. Germline V gene data show CDR1 as MDHEN and CDR2 as SYDVKM. With 5 bases clipped from V and 12 bases from J, the junction kept 15 bases outside the gene matches. The CDR3 loop is CASSLGQGSGFGQFF. DNA of the CDR3: TGTGCCAGCAGTCTAGGACAGGGCTCAGGGTTTGGGCAGTTCTTC.

This clonotype has just a few counts. The J gene is TRBJ2-1, the V gene TRBV11-2; TRBD2 matches 8 bases. Per germline, CDR1 SGHAT and CDR2 FQNNGV. V was pared by 0 bases and J by 3 bases, with 4 bases of the junction left unmatched. The CDR3 is 16 residues long. The CDR3, as DNA: TGTGCCAGCAGCTTAGACGCGGGGGGATACTACAATGAGCAGTTCTTC. Translation: CASSLDAGGYYNEQFF. The full variable domain, in which reference TRBV11-2 and TRBJ2-1 provide the parts outside the CDR3, is EAGVAQSPRYKIIEKRQSVAFWCNPISGHATLYWYQQILGQGPKLLIQFQNNGVVDDSQLPKDRFSAERLKGVDSTLKIQPAKLEDSAVYLCASSLDAGGYYNEQFFGPGTRLTVL.